This T cell receptor beta chain was observed in a study of blood T cells in healthy people across ages. Primers used in a second PCR of roughly 6 to 11 cycles were a sample-barcoded 5' primer and a J-beta primer mix. TCRdb called the 5' RACE reads again in MiXCR, with one record for every CDR3 protein. The sample lists around 1,600,000 distinct CDR3 sequences, approximately 43% occurring once. CDR3 size: 16 residues. With 2 bases removed from V and 7 bases from J, the gap between germline ends came to 18 bases. Germline V lookup: CDR1 SEHNR, CDR2 FQNEAQ (reference sequence). This sequence originates from a woman aged 18-30 years in good health. The J gene is TRBJ1-5, the V gene TRBV7-9; possible D gene TRBD1, 6 bases. The source material was blood. The CDR3 protein is CASSLSGQGRLQPQHF. Written as DNA, the CDR3 is TGTGCCAGCAGCTTAAGCGGGCAGGGGCGACTCCAGCCCCAGCATTTT.